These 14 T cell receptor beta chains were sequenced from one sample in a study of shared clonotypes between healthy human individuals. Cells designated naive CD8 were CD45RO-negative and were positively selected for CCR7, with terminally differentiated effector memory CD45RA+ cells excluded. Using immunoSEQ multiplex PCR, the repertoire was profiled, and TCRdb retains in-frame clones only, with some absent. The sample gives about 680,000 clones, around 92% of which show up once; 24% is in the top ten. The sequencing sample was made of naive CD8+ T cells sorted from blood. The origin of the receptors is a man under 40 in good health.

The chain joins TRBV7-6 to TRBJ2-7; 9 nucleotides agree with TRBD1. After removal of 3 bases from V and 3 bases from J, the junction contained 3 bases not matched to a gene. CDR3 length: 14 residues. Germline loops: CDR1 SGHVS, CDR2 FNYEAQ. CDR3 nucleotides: TGTGCCAGCAGCTTGGGACAGGGTATCTACGAGCAGTACTTC. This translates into CASSLGQGIYEQYF.

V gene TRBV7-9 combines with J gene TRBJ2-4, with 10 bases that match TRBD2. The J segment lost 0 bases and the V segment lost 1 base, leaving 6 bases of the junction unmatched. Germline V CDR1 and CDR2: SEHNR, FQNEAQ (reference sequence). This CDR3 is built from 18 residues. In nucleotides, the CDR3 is TGTGCCAGCAGCTTAGAAGGACTAGCGGTTCTAGCCAAAAACATTCAGTACTTC. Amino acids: CASSLEGLAVLAKNIQYF.

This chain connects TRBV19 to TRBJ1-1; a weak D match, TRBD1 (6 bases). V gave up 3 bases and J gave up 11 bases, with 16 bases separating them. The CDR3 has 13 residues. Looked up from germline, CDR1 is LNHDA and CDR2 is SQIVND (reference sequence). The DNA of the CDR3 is TGTGCCAGTAGTATCACAAACAGGGCTGTGGCTTTCTTT. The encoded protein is CASSITNRAVAFF. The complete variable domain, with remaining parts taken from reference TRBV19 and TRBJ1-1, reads DGGITQSPKYLFRKEGQNVTLSCEQNLNHDAMYWYRQDPGQGLRLIYYSQIVNDFQKGDIAEGYSVSREKKESFPLTVTSAQKNPTAFYLCASSITNRAVAFFGQGTRLTVV.

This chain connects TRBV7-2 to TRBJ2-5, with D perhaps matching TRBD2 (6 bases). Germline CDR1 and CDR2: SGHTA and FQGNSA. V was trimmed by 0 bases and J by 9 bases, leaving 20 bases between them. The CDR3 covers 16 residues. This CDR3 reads CASSLADPPGRRAQYF. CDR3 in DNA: TGTGCCAGCAGCTTAGCGGACCCACCAGGGAGGAGGGCCCAGTACTTC.

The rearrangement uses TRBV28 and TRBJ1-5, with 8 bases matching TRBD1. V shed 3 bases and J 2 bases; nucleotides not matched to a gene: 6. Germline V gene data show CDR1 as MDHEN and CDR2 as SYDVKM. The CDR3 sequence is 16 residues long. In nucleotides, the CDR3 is TGTGCCAGCAGTTTGCGCCCGACAGGGGGCAATCAGCCCCAGCATTTT. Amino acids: CASSLRPTGGNQPQHF. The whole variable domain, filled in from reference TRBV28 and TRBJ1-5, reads DVKVTQSSRYLVKRTGEKVFLECVQDMDHENMFWYRQDPGLGLRLIYFSYDVKMKEKGDIPEGYSVSREKKERFSLILESASTNQTSMYLCASSLRPTGGNQPQHFGDGTRLSIL.

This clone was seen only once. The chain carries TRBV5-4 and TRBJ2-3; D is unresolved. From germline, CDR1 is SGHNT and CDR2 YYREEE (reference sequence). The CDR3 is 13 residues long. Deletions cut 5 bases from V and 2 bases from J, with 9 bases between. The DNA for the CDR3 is TGTGCCAGCAGAAGGCCCCTCACAGATACGCAGTATTTT. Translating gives CASRRPLTDTQYF.

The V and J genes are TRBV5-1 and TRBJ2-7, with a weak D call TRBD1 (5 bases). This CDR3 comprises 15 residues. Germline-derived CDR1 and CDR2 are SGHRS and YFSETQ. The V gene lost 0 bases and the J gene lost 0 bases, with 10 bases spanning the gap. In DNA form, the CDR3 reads TGCGCCAGCAGCTTGGAGACAGTGAGCTCCTACGAGCAGTACTTC. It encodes CASSLETVSSYEQYF.

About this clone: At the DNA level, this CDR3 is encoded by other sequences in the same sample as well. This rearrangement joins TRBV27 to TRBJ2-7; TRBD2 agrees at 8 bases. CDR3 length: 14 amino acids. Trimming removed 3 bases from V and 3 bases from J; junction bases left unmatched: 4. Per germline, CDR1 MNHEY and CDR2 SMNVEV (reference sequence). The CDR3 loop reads CASSLSGRRYEQYF. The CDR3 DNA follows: TGTGCCAGCAGTTTGAGCGGGAGACGCTACGAGCAGTACTTC.

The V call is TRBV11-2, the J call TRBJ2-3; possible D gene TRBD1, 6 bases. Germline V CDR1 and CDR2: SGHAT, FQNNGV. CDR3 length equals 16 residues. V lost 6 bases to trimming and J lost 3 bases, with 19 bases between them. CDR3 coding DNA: TGTGCCAGCAGTCGAAACAGGGCCTCCGTGACAGATACGCAGTATTTT. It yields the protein CASSRNRASVTDTQYF.

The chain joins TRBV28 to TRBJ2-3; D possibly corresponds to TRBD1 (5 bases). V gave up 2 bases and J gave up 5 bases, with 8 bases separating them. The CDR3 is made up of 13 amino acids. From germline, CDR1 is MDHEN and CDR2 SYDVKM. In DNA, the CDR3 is TGTGCCAGCAGTTTAACAGGCGTAGATACGCAGTATTTT. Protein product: CASSLTGVDTQYF.

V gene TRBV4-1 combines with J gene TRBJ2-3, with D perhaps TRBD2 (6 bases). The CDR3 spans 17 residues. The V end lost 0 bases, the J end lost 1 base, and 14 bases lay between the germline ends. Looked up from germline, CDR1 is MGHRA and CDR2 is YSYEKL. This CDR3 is CASSQEPQRARTDTQYF. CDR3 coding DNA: TGCGCCAGCAGCCAAGAACCCCAGCGGGCACGCACAGATACGCAGTATTTT.

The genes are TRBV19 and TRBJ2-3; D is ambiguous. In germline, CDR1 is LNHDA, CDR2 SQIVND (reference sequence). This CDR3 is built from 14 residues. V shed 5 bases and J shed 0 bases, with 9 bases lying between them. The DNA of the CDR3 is TGTGCCAGTAGTTCGCGCAGCAGCACAGATACGCAGTATTTT. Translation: CASSSRSSTDTQYF.

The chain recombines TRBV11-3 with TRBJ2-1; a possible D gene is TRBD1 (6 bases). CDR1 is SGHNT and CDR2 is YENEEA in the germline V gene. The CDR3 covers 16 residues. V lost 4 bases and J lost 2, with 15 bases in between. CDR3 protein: CASSSSSEGAYNEQFF. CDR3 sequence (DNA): TGTGCCAGCAGCTCATCCTCCGAGGGGGCCTACAATGAGCAGTTCTTC.

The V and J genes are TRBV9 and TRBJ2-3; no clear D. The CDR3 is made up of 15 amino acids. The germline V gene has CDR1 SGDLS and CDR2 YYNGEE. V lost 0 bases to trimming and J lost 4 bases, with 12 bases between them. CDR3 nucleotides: TGTGCCAGCAGCGTAGATCCAGACTTCTCAGATACGCAGTATTTT. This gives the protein CASSVDPDFSDTQYF.